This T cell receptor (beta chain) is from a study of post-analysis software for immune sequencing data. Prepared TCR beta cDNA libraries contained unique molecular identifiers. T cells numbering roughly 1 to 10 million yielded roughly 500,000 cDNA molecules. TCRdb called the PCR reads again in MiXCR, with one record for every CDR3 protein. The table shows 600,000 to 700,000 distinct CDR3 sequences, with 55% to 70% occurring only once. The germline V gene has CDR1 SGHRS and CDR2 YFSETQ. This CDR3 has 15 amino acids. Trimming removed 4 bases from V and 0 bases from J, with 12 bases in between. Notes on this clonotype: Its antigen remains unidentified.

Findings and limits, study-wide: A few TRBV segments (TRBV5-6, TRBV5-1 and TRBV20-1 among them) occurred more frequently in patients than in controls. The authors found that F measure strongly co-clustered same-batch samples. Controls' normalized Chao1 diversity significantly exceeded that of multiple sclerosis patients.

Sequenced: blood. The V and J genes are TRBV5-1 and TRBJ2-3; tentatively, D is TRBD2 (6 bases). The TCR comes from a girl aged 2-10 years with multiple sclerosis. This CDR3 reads CASSPGLSSTDTQYF. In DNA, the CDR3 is TGCGCCAGCAGCCCGGGACTTTCTAGCACAGATACGCAGTATTTT. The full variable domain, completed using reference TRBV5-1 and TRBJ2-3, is KAGVTQTPRYLIKTRGQQVTLSCSPISGHRSVSWYQQTPGQGLQFLFEYFSETQRNKGNFPGRFSGRQFSNSRSEMNVSTLELGDSALYLCASSPGLSSTDTQYFGPGTRLTVL.